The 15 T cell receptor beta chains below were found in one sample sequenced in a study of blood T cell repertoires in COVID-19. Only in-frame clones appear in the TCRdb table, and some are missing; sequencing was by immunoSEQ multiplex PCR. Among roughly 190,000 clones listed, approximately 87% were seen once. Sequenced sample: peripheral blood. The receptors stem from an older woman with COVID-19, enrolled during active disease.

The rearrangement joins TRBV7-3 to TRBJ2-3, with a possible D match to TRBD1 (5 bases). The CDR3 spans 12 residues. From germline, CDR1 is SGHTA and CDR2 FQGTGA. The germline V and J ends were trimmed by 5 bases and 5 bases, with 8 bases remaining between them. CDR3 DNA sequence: TGTGCCAGCAGCGTTAGGGGAGATACGCAGTATTTT. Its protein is CASSVRGDTQYF. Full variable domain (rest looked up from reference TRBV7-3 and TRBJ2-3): GAGVSQTPSNKVTEKGKYVELRCDPISGHTALYWYRQSLGQGPEFLIYFQGTGAADDSGLPNDRFFAVRPEGSVSTLKIQRTERGDSAVYLCASSVRGDTQYFGPGTRLTVL.

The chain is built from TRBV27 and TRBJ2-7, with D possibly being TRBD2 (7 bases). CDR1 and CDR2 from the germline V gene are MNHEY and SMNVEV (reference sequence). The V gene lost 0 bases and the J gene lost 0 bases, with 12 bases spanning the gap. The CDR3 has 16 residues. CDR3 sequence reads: CASSLSFGGPSYEQYF. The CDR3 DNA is TGTGCCAGCAGTTTATCGTTCGGGGGGCCCTCCTACGAGCAGTACTTC.

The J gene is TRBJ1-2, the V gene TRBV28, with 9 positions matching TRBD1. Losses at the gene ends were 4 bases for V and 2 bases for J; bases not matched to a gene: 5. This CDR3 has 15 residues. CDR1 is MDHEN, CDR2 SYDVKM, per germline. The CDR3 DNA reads TGTGCCAGCAGTTCTCACGGACAGGGGAACTATGGCTACACCTTC. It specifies CASSSHGQGNYGYTF.

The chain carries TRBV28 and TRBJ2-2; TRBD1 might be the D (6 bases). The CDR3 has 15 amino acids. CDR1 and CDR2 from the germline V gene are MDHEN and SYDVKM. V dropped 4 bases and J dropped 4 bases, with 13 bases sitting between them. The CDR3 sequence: CASSSPGHRTGELFF. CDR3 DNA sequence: TGTGCCAGCAGTTCCCCGGGACACCGCACCGGGGAGCTGTTTTTT.

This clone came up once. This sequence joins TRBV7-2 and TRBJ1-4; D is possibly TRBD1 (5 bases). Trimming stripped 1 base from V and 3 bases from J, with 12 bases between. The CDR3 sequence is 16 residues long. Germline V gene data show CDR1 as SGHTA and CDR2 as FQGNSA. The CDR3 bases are TGTGCCAGCAGCTTAGAGCAGGCAGGGCCTAATGAAAAACTGTTTTTT. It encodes CASSLEQAGPNEKLFF.

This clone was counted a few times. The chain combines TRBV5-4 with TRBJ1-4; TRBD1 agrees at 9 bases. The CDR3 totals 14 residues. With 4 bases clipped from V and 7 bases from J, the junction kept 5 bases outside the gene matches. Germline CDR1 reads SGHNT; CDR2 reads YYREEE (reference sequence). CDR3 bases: TGTGCCAGCAGCCTCGGGACAGGGCGTGAAAAACTGTTTTTT. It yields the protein CASSLGTGREKLFF.

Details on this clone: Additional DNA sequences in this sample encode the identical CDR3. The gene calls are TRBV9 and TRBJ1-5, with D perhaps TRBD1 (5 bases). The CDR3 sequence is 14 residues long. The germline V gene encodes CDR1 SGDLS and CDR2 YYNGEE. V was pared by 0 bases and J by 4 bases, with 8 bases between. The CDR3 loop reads CASSVGGGNQPQHF. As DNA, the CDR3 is TGTGCCAGCAGCGTAGGTGGGGGGAATCAGCCCCAGCATTTT.

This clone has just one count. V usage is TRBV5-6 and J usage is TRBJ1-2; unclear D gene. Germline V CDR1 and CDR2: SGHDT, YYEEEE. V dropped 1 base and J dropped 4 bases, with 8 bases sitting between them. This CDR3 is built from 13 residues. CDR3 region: CASSLRGVYGYTF. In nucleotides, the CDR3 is TGTGCCAGCAGCTTGAGAGGAGTCTATGGCTACACCTTC.

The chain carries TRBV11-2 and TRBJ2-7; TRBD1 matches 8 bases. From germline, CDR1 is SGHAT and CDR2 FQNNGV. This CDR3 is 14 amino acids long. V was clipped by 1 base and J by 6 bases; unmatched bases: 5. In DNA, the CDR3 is TGTGCCAGCAGCTTAGGCCAGGGGGCTCGCGAGCAGTACTTC. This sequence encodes CASSLGQGAREQYF.

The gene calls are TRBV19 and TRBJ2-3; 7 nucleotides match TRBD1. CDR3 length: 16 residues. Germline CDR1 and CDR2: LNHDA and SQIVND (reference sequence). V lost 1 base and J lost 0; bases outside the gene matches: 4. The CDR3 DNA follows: TGTGCCAGTAGTATAGCGTGGGGACAGAGCACAGATACGCAGTATTTT. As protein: CASSIAWGQSTDTQYF.

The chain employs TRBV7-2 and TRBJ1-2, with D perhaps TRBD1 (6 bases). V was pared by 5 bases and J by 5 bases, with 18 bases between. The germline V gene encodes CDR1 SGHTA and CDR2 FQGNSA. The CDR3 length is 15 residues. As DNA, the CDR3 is TGTGCCAGCAGCACTTTCGCGGGGGGGCTGTATGGCTACACCTTC. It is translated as CASSTFAGGLYGYTF.

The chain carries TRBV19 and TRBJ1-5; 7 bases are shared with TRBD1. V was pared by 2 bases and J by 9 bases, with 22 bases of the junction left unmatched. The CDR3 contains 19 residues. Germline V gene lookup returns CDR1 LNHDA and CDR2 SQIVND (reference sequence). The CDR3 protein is CASSIPQTGLGRSDRPQHF. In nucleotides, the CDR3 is TGTGCCAGTAGTATACCCCAGACAGGGTTGGGCAGATCGGATCGGCCCCAGCATTTT.

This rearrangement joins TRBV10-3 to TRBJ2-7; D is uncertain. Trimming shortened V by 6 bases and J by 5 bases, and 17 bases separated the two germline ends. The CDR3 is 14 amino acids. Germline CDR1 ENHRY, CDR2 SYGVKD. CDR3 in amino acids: CAISHALDRDEQYF. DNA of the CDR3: TGTGCCATCAGCCACGCTCTAGATCGAGACGAGCAGTACTTC.

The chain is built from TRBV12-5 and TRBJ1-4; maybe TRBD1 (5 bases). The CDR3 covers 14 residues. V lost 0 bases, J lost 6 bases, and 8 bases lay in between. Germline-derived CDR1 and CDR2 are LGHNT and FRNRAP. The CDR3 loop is CASGLVQADEKLFF. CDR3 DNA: TGTGCTAGTGGTTTGGTACAGGCCGATGAAAAACTGTTTTTT.

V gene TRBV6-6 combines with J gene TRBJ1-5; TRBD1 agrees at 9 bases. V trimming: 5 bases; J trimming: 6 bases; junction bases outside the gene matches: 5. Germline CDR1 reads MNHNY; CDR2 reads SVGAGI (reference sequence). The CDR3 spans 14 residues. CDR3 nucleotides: TGTGCCAGCAGTGGACAGGGGAGAGCTCAGCCCCAGCATTTT. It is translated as CASSGQGRAQPQHF.